One sample yielded the 19 T cell receptor beta chains listed below, sequenced in a study of low-dose radiotherapy and immunotherapy resistance in tumors. Time point: before trial treatment. Priming of first-strand cDNA relied on TRAV- and TRBV-specific primers (covering alpha and beta chains). The PCR that amplified TCRs ran for approximately 20 cycles, relying on a constant-region primer and a V-primer adapter. Each CDR3 protein is one row after TCRdb ran MiXCR on the reads. The repertoire holds more than 70,000 distinct CDR3 sequences, with 31% as singletons. Sequenced here: PBMCs, sampled before treatment. The receptors originated from a female donor with ovarian cancer.

This clonotype appeared many times. The junction and the germline gene differ at one end; a read error may be behind it. This chain links TRBV5-1 with TRBJ1-6, with TRBD1 identical over 7 bases. Germline CDR1 SGHRS, CDR2 YFSETQ. The CDR3 contains 15 residues. In DNA form, the CDR3 reads TGTGCCAGCAGCTTGGGGGACAGAAATAATTCACCCCTCCACTTT. Encoded protein: CASSLGDRNNSPLHF.

This clonotype has a count of ten or more. The chain couples TRBV29-1 to TRBJ1-1; D may be TRBD1 (5 bases). V was clipped by 0 bases and J by 4 bases, with 27 bases between them. This CDR3 has 19 amino acids. Germline loops: CDR1 SQVTM, CDR2 ANQGSEA. CDR3 sequence reads: CSVEDVYLELGSGGTEAFF. As DNA, the CDR3 is TGCAGCGTTGAAGATGTATACTTGGAACTGGGGTCGGGGGGCACTGAAGCTTTCTTT.

This chain connects TRBV14 to TRBJ2-1, with 7 nucleotides matching TRBD2. J was trimmed by 3 bases and V by 1 base; bases with no gene match: 6. This CDR3 comprises 16 residues. Germline CDR1 reads SGHDN; CDR2 reads FVKESK. The CDR3 sequence is CASSQGGGGIYNEQFF. The CDR3, as DNA: TGTGCCAGCAGCCAAGGTGGGGGGGGGATCTACAATGAGCAGTTCTTC.

The sample holds many counts of this clonotype. The rearrangement joins TRBV4-1 to TRBJ1-2; the D gene is possibly TRBD1 (5 bases). This CDR3 has 15 residues. The V gene lost 3 bases and the J gene lost 6 bases, with 17 bases spanning the gap. Germline V gives CDR1 MGHRA, CDR2 YSYEKL. The CDR3 DNA is TGCGCCAGCAGCCAGGGTGGGGGGGATGTCGATGGCTACACCTTC. It codes for CASSQGGGDVDGYTF.

The chain combines TRBV5-4 with TRBJ2-5; D ambiguous. The CDR3 runs to 13 residues. V lost 4 bases to trimming and J lost 1 base, with 8 bases between them. In germline, CDR1 is SGHNT, CDR2 YYREEE (reference sequence). CDR3 bases: TGTGCCAGCAGCCGGTGGGGCCAAGAGACCCAGTACTTC. This translates into CASSRWGQETQYF.

This clonotype was seen at least ten times. This chain links TRBV19 with TRBJ1-1, with TRBD1 matching over 8 bases. With V trimmed by 4 bases and J by 3 bases, 13 bases remained unmatched. Germline-derived CDR1 and CDR2 are LNHDA and SQIVND (reference sequence). CDR3 length: 17 amino acids. The CDR3 nucleotides read TGTGCCAGTAGTACGACAGGGGCATACGGTGGAGACACTGAAGCTTTCTTT. It is translated as CASSTTGAYGGDTEAFF.

With respect to this clonotype: A far larger clone lies a single base away; this is likely a read error. This chain connects TRBV6-1 to TRBJ2-7, with TRBD2 matching 7 bases. From germline, CDR1 is MNHNS and CDR2 SASEGT. V trimming: 11 bases; J trimming: 7 bases; junction bases outside the gene matches: 20. CDR3 length: 15 amino acids. This CDR3 reads CACKRDLGTYNEQYF. For the CDR3, the DNA is TGTGCCTGTAAGCGGGACCTTGGGACCTACAATGAGCAGTACTTC.

V is TRBV5-1 and J is TRBJ1-2; perhaps TRBD1 as D (5 bases). CDR1 is SGHRS and CDR2 is YFSETQ in the germline V gene. Deletions cut 0 bases from V and 1 base from J, with 16 bases between. The CDR3 totals 17 residues. The CDR3 region has the DNA TGCGCCAGCAGCTTGGATGCCCCGCAGGGACTTAACTATGGCTACACCTTC. This translates into CASSLDAPQGLNYGYTF.

A note on this clonotype: No DNA is shown, since the ends of the CDR3 on it are uncertain; the CDR3 is the one TCRdb lists. The genes are TRBV12-5 and TRBJ2-2; the listed D gene, TRBD2, was not tested against the DNA. Germline-derived CDR1 and CDR2 are LGHNT and FRNRAP. The CDR3 numbers 20 amino acids, ends counted. The CDR3 sequence: CASGPRTSGPGTNTGELFFF.

This clonotype was detected only once. The chain employs TRBV5-1 and TRBJ2-1; 8 nucleotides align to TRBD2. Germline CDR1 SGHRS, CDR2 YFSETQ. The CDR3 contains 21 residues. Trimming cost V 2 bases and J 0 bases; bases outside gene matches: 19. The CDR3 nucleotides read TGCGCCAGCAGCTTTTTAACGATTGGAGTCGGGAGCGGGAGCTCCTACAATGAGCAGTTCTTC. It yields the protein CASSFLTIGVGSGSSYNEQFF.

The chain couples TRBV4-3 to TRBJ2-1, with 9 nucleotides matching TRBD2. CDR1 and CDR2 (germline): LGHNA, YSLEER. CDR3 length: 16 amino acids. The junction had 9 bases not matched to a gene; V was cut back by 0 bases and J by 9 bases. CDR3 nucleotide sequence: TGCGCCAGCAGCCAAGAACGGCTAGCGGGGAGGGTTGAGCAGTTCTTC. Translating it yields CASSQERLAGRVEQFF.

In this sample, this clonotype turned up many times. The chain employs TRBV27 and TRBJ2-7; D perhaps matches TRBD1 (8 bases). Germline CDR1 MNHEY, CDR2 SMNVEV (reference sequence). The CDR3 sequence is 17 residues long. Trimming removed 2 bases at V and 4 bases at J, with 21 bases between. Here the CDR3 reads CASSLIRGGTGLYEQYF. CDR3 coding DNA: TGTGCCAGCAGTTTAATAAGGGGAGGGACAGGTTTATACGAGCAGTACTTC.

This clonotype was observed once. A far larger clone lies a single base away; this is likely a read error. The chain is built from TRBV7-9 and TRBJ2-3; 7 nucleotides match TRBD2. There are 16 residues in the CDR3. In germline, CDR1 is SEHNR, CDR2 FQNEAQ (reference sequence). CDR3: CASSQSAGVTTDTLYF. The CDR3, as DNA: TGTGCCAGCAGCCAGTCGGCGGGAGTCACGACAGATACGCTGTATTTT.

V is TRBV2 and J is TRBJ1-5; D is undetermined. The CDR3 extends over 15 amino acids. The V gene's germline CDR1 is SNHLY and CDR2 FYNNEI. V was clipped by 8 bases and J by 0 bases, with 14 bases between them. The CDR3 DNA sequence: TGTGCCAGCCAAGAAACCGTCTATAGCAATCAGCCCCAGCATTTT. It codes for CASQETVYSNQPQHF.

This clonotype was recorded many times. The rearrangement links TRBV20-1 to TRBJ2-2; D perhaps matches TRBD2 (5 bases). V lost 3 bases and J 1 base, leaving 12 bases between the germline ends. CDR1 is DFQATT and CDR2 is SNEGSKA in the germline V gene (reference sequence). The CDR3 covers 15 residues. The DNA of the CDR3 is TGCAGTGCTAGTAAAGGACTGGGGAACACCGGGGAGCTGTTTTTT. Protein product: CSASKGLGNTGELFF.

This clonotype was detected many times. The V and J genes are TRBV6-5 and TRBJ1-1, with D perhaps matching TRBD1 (5 bases). Germline V lookup: CDR1 MNHEY, CDR2 SVGAGI. This CDR3 region has 13 residues. Trimming shortened V by 6 bases and J by 6 bases, and 14 bases separated the two germline ends. The CDR3 region is CASSRKTAAEAFF. In DNA form, the CDR3 reads TGTGCCAGCAGCCGAAAGACAGCCGCTGAAGCTTTCTTT.

This clonotype was observed many times. The rearrangement links TRBV7-2 to TRBJ2-7; 9 nucleotides line up with TRBD2. With 4 bases clipped from V and 2 bases from J, the junction kept 6 bases outside the gene matches. CDR1 SGHTA and CDR2 FQGNSA come from the germline V gene. This CDR3 has 15 residues. DNA of the CDR3: TGTGCCAGCAGCTCAACCGGGACTAGCCCCTACGAGCAGTACTTC. As protein: CASSSTGTSPYEQYF.

This chain links TRBV27 with TRBJ2-7; 11 bases agree with TRBD2. Germline CDR1 MNHEY, CDR2 SMNVEV (reference sequence). Trimming at V came to 5 bases and at J to 2 bases, leaving 5 bases not matched to a gene. This CDR3 region has 15 residues. CDR3 loop: CASSDTSGGPYEQYF. DNA for the CDR3: TGTGCCAGCAGTGACACTAGCGGGGGTCCCTACGAGCAGTACTTC.

The chain carries TRBV28 and TRBJ1-6; 11 nucleotides agree with TRBD1. Unmatched junction bases numbered 10, after V lost 6 bases and J lost 12 bases. CDR1 is MDHEN and CDR2 is SYDVKM in the germline V gene. This CDR3 has 15 amino acids. The CDR3 nucleotides are TGTGCCAGCAGAAGCCGGGACAGGGGGGTTCTACCCCTCCACTTT. It translates to CASRSRDRGVLPLHF. Looking up the rest from reference TRBV28 and TRBJ1-6 gives the full variable domain: DVKVTQSSRYLVKRTGEKVFLECVQDMDHENMFWYRQDPGLGLRLIYFSYDVKMKEKGDIPEGYSVSREKKERFSLILESASTNQTSMYLCASRSRDRGVLPLHFGNGTRLTVT.